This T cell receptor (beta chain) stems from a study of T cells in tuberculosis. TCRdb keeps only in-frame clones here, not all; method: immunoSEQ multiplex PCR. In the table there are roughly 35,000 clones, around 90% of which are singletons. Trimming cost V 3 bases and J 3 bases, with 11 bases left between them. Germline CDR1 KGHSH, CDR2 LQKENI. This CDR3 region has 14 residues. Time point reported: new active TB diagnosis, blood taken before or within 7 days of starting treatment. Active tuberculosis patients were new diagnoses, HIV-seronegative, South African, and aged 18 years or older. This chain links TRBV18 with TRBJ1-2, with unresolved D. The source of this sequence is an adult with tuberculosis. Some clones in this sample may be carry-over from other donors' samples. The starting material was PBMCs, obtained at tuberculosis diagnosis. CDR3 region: CASSPSTSYYGYTF. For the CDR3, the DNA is TGTGCCAGCTCACCGTCGACAAGTTACTATGGCTACACCTTC.